The entry below describes one TCR beta chain. Its antigen is currently not known. Per-nucleotide qualities are absent, and no much larger clonotype sits a single base away. The CDR3 contains 14 residues, cysteine and phenylalanine counted. Only CDR3 DNA remains: 42 bases, in frame from the first base. CDR1 and CDR2 are read off the germline V gene (reference sequence) as PRHDT and FYEKMQ. The V end gives up 5 bases and the J end 4 bases, leaving 5 bases in the junction not matched to a gene. The library was generated by the immunoSEQ multiplex PCR assay. For TCR sequencing, RNA was extracted from every sample and reverse transcribed into cDNA to serve as template. SuperScript III was used to make first-strand cDNA, primed with a 2:1 mix of oligo-dT and random hexamers. A synthetic immune receptor repertoire was used to measure amplification bias, and any remaining bias was corrected computationally. From the authors' description of their analysis: Raw reads were preprocessed to remove errors, and CDR3 was defined by IMGT conventions from the conserved cysteine to phenylalanine. To get clonality, Shannon entropy was normalized by log2 of the number of productive unique TCRs and the result was subtracted from 1. CD4 or CD8 identity of scalp clones was inferred by cross-referencing scalp TCRbeta sequences with sorted blood CD4 and CD8 repertoires. TCRdb re-hosts the immuneACCESS table, in-frame sequences only. Its copies lack some clones; in the studies checked, an unresolved V gene accounts for under half of them, and the cause for the rest is not known. The V and J calls and the clone size are those of that table, but D and trimming were determined from the DNA. This sample lists roughly 150,000 clones; 85% to 90% were detected once. Of the sample, about 16% is held by the ten largest clones.

The sample's time point label, decoded: baseline before oral tofacitinib. Lesional scalp punch biopsies and peripheral blood were collected from alopecia areata patients. After PBMCs were isolated by density centrifugation and stained for CD3, CD4 and CD8, a FACSAria was used to sort CD4+ and CD8+ T cells. The data were obtained in a study of CD8+ T cells in alopecia areata (dated by TCRdb to 2016 to 2019). For the study in its entirety: Treated patients were enrolled in an open-label pilot trial of oral tofacitinib at 5 to 10 mg twice daily for moderate-to-severe alopecia areata. Tofacitinib was administered for 6 to 18 months, and 6 months of follow-up off drug were then conducted to assess delayed response and recurrence. In both human patients and the C3H/HeJ mouse model, the study applied high-throughput TCRbeta sequencing to look at T cell clonal expansion in alopecia areata. Scalp tissue and sorted CD4+ and CD8+ peripheral blood T cells from patchy and totalis/universalis alopecia areata patients and from healthy controls were covered by human TCRbeta sequencing. Patients on tofacitinib were biopsied at baseline and after 4 and 24 weeks of treatment, and several of the patients also had a later scalp biopsy. Clonality in the scalp was compared among normal scalp (n=4), patchy alopecia areata scalp (n=8), and alopecia totalis/universalis scalp (n=8). RNA was extracted with the PAXgene miRNA kit for fixed scalp, the miRNeasy kit for PBMCs, and the RNeasy kit for mouse skin. TCRbeta CDR3 regions were amplified by immunoSEQ multiplex PCR with 35 Vbeta forward and 13 Jbeta reverse primers. Findings and caveats that apply to the study as a whole: Compared with mice, TCR sequences shared between patients were less clear, possibly partly because of HLA diversity across the patient population. Lesional scalp, especially in alopecia totalis/universalis, showed higher clonality and more expanded CD8+ clones than normal scalp, suggesting antigenic drive. Unlike mouse skin, where gammadelta T cells dominate, normal human skin contains resident alphabeta T cells that get sequenced too, which complicates analysis of the scalp TCR repertoire.

The rearrangement joined TRBV13 to TRBJ2-7, with 10 junctional bases fitting TRBD1. This sample comprised CD8+ T cells sorted from blood, obtained at week 0. The TCR sequence derives from a human donor with alopecia areata. This receptor carries the CDR3 CASSLGTGVYEQYF. The nucleotide sequence is given as TGTGCCAGCAGCCTCGGGACAGGGGTTTACGAGCAGTACTTC.